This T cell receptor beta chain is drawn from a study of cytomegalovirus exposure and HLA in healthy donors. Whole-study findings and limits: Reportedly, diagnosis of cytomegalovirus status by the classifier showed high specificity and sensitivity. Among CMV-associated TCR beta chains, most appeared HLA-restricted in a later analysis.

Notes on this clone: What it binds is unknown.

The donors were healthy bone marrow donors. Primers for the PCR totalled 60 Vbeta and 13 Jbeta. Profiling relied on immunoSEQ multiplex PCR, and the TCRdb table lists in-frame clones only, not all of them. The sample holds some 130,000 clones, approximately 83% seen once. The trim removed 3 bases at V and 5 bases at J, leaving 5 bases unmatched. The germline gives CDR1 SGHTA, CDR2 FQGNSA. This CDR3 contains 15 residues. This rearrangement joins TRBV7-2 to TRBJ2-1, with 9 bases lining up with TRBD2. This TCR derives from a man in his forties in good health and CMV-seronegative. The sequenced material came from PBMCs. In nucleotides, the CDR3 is TGTGCCAGCAGCTTGACTAGCGGCCAAAACAATGAGCAGTTCTTC. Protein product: CASSLTSGQNNEQFF. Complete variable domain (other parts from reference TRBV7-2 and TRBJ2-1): GAGVSQSPSNKVTEKGKDVELRCDPISGHTALYWYRQSLGQGLEFLIYFQGNSAPDKSGLPSDRFSAERTGGSVSTLTIQRTQQEDSAVYLCASSLTSGQNNEQFFGPGTRLTVL.